A single T cell receptor beta chain is shown here with its context. Its matching antigen is unknown. The sample is drawn from a study of OX40 agonist ivuxolimab in advanced cancers. V shed 3 bases and J 4 bases; nucleotides not matched to a gene: 2. Germline lookup yields CDR1 SGDLS and CDR2 YYNGEE. This CDR3 has 14 amino acids. Regarding the study as a whole: The study did not work out the antigen specificity of the expanded peripheral T cells.

Produced via immunoSEQ multiplex PCR; TCRdb's table is partial and in-frame only. The sample records over 100,000 clones, 85% to 95% being singletons. This chain links TRBV9 with TRBJ2-3, with 10 bases lining up with TRBD1. Sequenced material: CD4+ or CD8+ T cells sorted from blood, taken in a trial of the OX40 agonist ivuxolimab. The sequence was collected from an adult with an advanced solid tumor such as melanoma, head and neck, liver or kidney cancer. The CDR3 reads CASSGGTGADTQYF. CDR3 sequence (DNA): TGTGCCAGCAGCGGCGGGACAGGGGCAGATACGCAGTATTTT.